This TCR beta chain was recorded in a study of T cell repertoires in cytomegalovirus infection. TCRdb processed the reads anew with MiXCR; each CDR3 protein has one entry. The sample lists approximately 250,000 distinct CDR3 sequences, 9.1% occurring once. This clonotype was recorded many times. This CDR3 is 16 amino acids long. CDR1 LGHNA and CDR2 YSLEER come from the germline V gene. The V end was cut by 0 bases, the J end by 4 bases, with 16 bases between. The TCR comes from a human donor in good health (CMV status not recorded). Some clones in this sample may be carry-over from other donors' samples. Sequencing was done on a sample of PBMCs. J is TRBJ2-7 and V is TRBV4-3; possible D gene TRBD1, 7 bases. The CDR3 region has the DNA TGCGCCAGCAGCCAAGAGGGGGGTGACAGGGCATACGAGCAGTACTTC. It is translated as CASSQEGGDRAYEQYF.